Given below is one T cell receptor beta chain in context. The sample originates from a study of response to subunit inactivated influenza vaccine. TCRdb re-called the RT-PCR reads through MiXCR, storing one row per CDR3 protein. The data show approximately 500,000 distinct CDR3 sequences, with less than 25% seen just once and 2.8% held by the top ten. Germline CDR1 and CDR2: SGHTA and FQGNSA. Trimming removed 0 bases at V and 0 bases at J, with 9 bases between. This CDR3 is built from 17 residues. These same data were also listed under a study on T cells expressing NK-cell markers. As reported in that work: With UMIs, 5'RACE template switching was used to make TCR beta cDNA. Eight donors were sequenced, of whom seven were HCMV-seropositive, while the remaining one was HCMV-seronegative. In five to seven donors, dominant CD3+CD56+NKG2C+ clonotypes ranked among the top 10 CD8+ clonotypes. HCMV specificity was not established for the expanded NKG2C+ T cell clones.

The chain employs TRBV7-2 and TRBJ2-6; no reliable D call. The source is a middle-aged man who received an inactivated influenza vaccine. This sample comprised CD4+ T cells sorted from PBMCs, obtained about 12 days after vaccination. The CDR3 protein is CASSLALLNSGANVLTF. DNA of the CDR3: TGTGCCAGCAGCTTAGCGCTTCTGAACTCTGGGGCCAACGTCCTGACTTTC.